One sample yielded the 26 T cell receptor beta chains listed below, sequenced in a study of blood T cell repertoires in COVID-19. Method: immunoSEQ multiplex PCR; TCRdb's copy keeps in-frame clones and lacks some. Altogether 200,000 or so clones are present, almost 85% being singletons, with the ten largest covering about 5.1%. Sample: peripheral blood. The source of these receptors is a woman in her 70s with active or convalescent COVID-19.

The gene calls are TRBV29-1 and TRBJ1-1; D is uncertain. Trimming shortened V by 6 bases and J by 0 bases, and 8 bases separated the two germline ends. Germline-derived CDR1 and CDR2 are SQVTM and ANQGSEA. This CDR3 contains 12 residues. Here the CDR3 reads CSVRRLNTEAFF. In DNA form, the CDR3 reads TGCAGCGTCCGGCGGTTGAACACTGAAGCTTTCTTT.

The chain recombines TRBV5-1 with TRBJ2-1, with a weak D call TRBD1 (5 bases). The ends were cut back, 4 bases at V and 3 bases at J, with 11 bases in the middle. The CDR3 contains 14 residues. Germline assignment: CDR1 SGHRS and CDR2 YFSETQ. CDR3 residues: CASSLGQNYNEQFF. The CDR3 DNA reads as TGCGCCAGCAGCCTGGGGCAGAACTACAATGAGCAGTTCTTC.

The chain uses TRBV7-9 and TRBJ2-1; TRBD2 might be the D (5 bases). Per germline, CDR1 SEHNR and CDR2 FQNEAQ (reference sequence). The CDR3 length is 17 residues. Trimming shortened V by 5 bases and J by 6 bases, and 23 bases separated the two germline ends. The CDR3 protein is CASSASADFGGRNEQFF. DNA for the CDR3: TGTGCCAGCAGCGCCTCAGCGGATTTTGGCGGGCGCAATGAGCAGTTCTTC.

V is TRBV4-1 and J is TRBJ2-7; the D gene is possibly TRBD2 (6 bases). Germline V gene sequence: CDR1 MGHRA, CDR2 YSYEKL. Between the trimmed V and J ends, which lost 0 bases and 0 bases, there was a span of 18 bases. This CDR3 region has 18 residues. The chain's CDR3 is CASSQDHASVYGSYEQYF. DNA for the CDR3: TGCGCCAGCAGCCAAGATCACGCTAGCGTATACGGCTCCTACGAGCAGTACTTC.

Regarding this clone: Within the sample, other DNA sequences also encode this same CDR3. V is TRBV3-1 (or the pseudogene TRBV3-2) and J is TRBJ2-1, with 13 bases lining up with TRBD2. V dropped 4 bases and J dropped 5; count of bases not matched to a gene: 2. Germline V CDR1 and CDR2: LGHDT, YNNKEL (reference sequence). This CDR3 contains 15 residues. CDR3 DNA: TGTGCCAGCAGCCGGGGACTAGCGGGAAACAATGAGCAGTTCTTC. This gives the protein CASSRGLAGNNEQFF.

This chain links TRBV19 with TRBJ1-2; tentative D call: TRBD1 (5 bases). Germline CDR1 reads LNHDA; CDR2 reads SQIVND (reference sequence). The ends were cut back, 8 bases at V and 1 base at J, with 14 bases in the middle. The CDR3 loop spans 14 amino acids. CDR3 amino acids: CASRGRLDNYGYTF. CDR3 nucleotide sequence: TGTGCCAGTCGGGGCAGACTAGATAACTATGGCTACACCTTC. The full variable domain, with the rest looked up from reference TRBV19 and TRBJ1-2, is DGGITQSPKYLFRKEGQNVTLSCEQNLNHDAMYWYRQDPGQGLRLIYYSQIVNDFQKGDIAEGYSVSREKKESFPLTVTSAQKNPTAFYLCASRGRLDNYGYTFGSGTRLTVV.

The CDR3 nucleotides read TGTGCCAGCAGTTTCCAGGGGGCGATGAAGACCCAGTACTTC. Translating it yields CASSFQGAMKTQYF. The rearrangement joins TRBV28 to TRBJ2-5; 8 bases map to TRBD1. Germline CDR1 and CDR2: MDHEN and SYDVKM. V shed 3 bases, J shed 6 bases, and the junction held 6 bases outside the gene matches. The CDR3 is made up of 14 amino acids.

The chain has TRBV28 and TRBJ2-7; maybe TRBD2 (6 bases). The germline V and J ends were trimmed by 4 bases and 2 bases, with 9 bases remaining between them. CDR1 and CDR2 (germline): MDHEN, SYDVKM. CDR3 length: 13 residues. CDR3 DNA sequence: TGTGCCAGCAGTTATAGCGGCACCTACGAGCAGTACTTC. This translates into CASSYSGTYEQYF.

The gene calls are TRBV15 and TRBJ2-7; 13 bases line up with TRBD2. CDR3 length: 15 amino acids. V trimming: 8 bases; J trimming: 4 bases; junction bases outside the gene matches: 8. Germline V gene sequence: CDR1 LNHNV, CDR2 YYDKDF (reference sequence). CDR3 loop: CATSVGLAGEYEQYF. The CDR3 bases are TGTGCCACCTCCGTAGGACTAGCGGGAGAATACGAGCAGTACTTC. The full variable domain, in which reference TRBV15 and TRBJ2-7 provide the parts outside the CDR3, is DAMVIQNPRYQVTQFGKPVTLSCSQTLNHNVMYWYQQKSSQAPKLLFHYYDKDFNNEADTPDNFQSRRPNTSFCFLDIRSPGLGDTAMYLCATSVGLAGEYEQYFGPGTRLTVT.

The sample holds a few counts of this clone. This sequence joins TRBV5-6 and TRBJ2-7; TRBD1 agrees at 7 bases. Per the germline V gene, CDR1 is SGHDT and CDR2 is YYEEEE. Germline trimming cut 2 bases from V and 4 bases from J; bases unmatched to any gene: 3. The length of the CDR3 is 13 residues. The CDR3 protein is CASSFQGVYEQYF. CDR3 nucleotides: TGTGCCAGCAGCTTTCAGGGGGTTTACGAGCAGTACTTC.

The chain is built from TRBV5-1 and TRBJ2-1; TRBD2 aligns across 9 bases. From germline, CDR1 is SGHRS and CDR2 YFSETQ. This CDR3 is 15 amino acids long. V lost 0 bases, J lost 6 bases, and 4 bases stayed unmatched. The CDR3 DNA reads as TGCGCCAGCAGCTTGGCGGCGGGAGGGCCCAATGAGCAGTTCTTC. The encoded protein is CASSLAAGGPNEQFF.

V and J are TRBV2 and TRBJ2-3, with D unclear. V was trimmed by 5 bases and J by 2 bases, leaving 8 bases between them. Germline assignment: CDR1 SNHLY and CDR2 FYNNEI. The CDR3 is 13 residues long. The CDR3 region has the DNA TGTGCCAGCAGTTCCAATCCCACAGATACGCAGTATTTT. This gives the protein CASSSNPTDTQYF.

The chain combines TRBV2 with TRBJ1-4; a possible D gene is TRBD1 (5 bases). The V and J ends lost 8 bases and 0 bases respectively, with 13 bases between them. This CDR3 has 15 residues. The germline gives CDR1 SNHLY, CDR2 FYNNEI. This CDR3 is CASAHRRATNEKLFF. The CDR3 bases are TGTGCCAGCGCTCACAGGCGTGCAACTAATGAAAAACTGTTTTTT. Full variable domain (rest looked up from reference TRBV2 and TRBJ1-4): EPEVTQTPSHQVTQMGQEVILRCVPISNHLYFYWYRQILGQKVEFLVSFYNNEISEKSEIFDDQFSVERPDGSNFTLKIRSTKLEDSAMYFCASAHRRATNEKLFFGSGTQLSVL.

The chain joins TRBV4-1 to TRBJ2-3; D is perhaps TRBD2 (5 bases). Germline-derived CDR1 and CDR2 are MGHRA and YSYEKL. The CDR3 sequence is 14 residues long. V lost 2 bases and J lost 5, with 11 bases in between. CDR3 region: CASSQQQRGDTQYF. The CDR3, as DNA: TGCGCCAGCAGCCAACAACAACGGGGAGATACGCAGTATTTT.

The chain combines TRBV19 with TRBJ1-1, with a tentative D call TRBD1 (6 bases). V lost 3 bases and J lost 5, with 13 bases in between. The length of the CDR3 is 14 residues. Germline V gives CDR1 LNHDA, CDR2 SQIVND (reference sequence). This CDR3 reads CASSIGGRSTEAFF. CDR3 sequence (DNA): TGTGCCAGTAGTATTGGGGGCCGGTCGACTGAAGCTTTCTTT.

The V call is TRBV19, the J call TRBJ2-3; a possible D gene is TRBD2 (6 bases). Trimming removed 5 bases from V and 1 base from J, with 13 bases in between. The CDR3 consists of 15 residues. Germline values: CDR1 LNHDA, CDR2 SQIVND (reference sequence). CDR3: CASSWGVDGTDTQYF. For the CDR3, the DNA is TGTGCCAGTAGTTGGGGGGTGGATGGCACAGATACGCAGTATTTT.

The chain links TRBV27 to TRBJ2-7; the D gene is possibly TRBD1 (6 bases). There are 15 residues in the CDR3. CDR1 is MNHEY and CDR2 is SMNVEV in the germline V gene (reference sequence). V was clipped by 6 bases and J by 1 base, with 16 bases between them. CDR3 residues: CASRADRVGSYEQYF. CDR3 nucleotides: TGTGCCAGCAGAGCGGACAGAGTGGGGTCCTACGAGCAGTACTTC.

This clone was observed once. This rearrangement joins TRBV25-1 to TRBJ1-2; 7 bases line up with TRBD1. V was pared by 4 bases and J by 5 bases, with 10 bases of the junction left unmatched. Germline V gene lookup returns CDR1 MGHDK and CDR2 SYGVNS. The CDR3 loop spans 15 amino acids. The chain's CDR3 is CASSGYPGQKYGYTF. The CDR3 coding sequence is TGTGCCAGCAGTGGCTATCCGGGACAGAAGTATGGCTACACCTTC.

The CDR3 reads CASSAGLAGGNEQFF. The CDR3 DNA is TGTGCCAGCAGCGCCGGACTAGCGGGCGGCAATGAGCAGTTCTTC. The rearrangement links TRBV7-8 to TRBJ2-1; TRBD2 matches at 11 bases. With V trimmed by 5 bases and J by 6 bases, 6 bases remained unmatched. CDR1 is SGHVS, CDR2 FQNEAQ, per germline. The CDR3 is 15 amino acids.

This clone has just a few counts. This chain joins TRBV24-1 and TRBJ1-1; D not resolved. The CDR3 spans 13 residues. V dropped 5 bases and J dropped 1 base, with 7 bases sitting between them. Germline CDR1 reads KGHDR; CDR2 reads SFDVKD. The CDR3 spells CATSAGRNTEAFF. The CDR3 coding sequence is TGTGCCACCAGTGCGGGGAGGAACACTGAAGCTTTCTTT.

CDR3 region: CASSPGTSGADEQFF. The CDR3 region has the DNA TGTGCCAGCAGCCCCGGGACTAGCGGGGCCGATGAGCAGTTCTTC. This chain joins TRBV11-3 and TRBJ2-1; 13 nucleotides agree with TRBD2. This CDR3 has 15 residues. Per germline, CDR1 SGHNT and CDR2 YENEEA. V lost 5 bases and J lost 8; bases outside the gene matches: 6.

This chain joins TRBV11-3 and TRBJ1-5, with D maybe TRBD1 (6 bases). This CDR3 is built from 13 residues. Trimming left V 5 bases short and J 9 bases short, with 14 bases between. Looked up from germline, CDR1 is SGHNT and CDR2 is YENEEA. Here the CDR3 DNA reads TGTGCCAGCAGCACACAGGGTAGATGGCCCCAGCATTTT. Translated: CASSTQGRWPQHF.

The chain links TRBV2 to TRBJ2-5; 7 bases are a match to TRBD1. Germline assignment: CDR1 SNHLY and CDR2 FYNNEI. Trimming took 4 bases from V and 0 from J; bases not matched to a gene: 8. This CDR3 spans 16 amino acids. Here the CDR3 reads CASSGWTGDNQETQYF. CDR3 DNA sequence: TGTGCCAGCAGTGGATGGACAGGAGATAACCAAGAGACCCAGTACTTC.

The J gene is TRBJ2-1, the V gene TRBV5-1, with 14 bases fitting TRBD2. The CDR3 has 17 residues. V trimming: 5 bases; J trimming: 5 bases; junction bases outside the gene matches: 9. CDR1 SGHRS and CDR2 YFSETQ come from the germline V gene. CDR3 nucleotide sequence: TGCGCCAGCAGTGGGACTAGCGGGGGCCGAGGGAACAATGAGCAGTTCTTC. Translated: CASSGTSGGRGNNEQFF.

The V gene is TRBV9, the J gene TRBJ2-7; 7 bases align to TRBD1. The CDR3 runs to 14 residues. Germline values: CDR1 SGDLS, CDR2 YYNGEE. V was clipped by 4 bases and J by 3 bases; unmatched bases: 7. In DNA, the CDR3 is TGTGCCAGCAGCCCACGGGGACAGAGCTACGAGCAGTACTTC. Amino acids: CASSPRGQSYEQYF.

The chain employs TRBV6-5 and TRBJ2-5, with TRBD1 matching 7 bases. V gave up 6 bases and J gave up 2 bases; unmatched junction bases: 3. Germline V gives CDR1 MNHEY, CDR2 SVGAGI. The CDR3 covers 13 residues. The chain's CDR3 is CASRDRPQETQYF. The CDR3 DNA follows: TGTGCCAGCAGGGACAGGCCGCAAGAGACCCAGTACTTC.